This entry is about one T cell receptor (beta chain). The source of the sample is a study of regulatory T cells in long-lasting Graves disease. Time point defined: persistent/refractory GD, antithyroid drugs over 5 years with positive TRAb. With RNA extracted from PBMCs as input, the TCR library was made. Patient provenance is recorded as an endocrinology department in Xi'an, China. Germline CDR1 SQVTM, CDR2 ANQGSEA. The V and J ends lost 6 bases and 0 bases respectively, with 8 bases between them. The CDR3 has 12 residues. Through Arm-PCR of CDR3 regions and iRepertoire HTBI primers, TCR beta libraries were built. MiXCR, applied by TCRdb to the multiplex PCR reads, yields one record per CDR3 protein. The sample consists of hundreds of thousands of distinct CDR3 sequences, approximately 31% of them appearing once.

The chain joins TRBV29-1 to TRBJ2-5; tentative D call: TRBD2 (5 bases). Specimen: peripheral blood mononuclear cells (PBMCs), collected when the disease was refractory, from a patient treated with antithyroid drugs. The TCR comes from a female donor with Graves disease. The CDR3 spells CSVREYQETQYF. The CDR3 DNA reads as TGCAGCGTAAGGGAGTACCAAGAGACCCAGTACTTC.